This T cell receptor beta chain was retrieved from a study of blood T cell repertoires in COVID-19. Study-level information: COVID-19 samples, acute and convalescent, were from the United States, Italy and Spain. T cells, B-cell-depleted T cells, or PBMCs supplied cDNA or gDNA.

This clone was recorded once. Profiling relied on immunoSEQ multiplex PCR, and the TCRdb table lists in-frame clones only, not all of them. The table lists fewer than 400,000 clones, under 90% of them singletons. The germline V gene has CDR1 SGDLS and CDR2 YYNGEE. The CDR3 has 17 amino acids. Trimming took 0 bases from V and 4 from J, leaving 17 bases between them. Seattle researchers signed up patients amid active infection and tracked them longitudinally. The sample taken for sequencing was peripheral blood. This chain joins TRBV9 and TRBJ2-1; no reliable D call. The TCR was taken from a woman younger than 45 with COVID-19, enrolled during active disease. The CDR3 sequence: CASSVDPPSAGYNEQFF. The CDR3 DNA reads TGTGCCAGCAGCGTAGACCCACCTTCGGCCGGGTACAATGAGCAGTTCTTC. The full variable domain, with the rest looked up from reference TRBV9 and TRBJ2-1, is DSGVTQTPKHLITATGQRVTLRCSPRSGDLSVYWYQQSLDQGLQFLIQYYNGEERAKGNILERFSAQQFPDLHSELNLSSLELGDSALYFCASSVDPPSAGYNEQFFGPGTRLTVL.